Given below is one T cell receptor beta chain in context. This clone's antigen is unknown. Base quality data are lacking; no much larger clone is found one base away. In Seattle, one collaborating source enrolled patients while the infection was active and tracked those patients longitudinally over the course of disease. The collaborating institutions used their own protocols to collect whole blood in K2EDTA tubes. For TCRbeta analysis, collaborators shipped samples as frozen whole blood, isolated PBMCs, or DNA extracted from either of those sample types. The data originate from a study of blood T cell repertoires in COVID-19 (dated by TCRdb to 2020 to 2022). Background on the whole study: Samples covering the acute and convalescent phases of COVID-19 were provided by collaborators in the United States, Italy and Spain. The repertoires were released in a freely available public database meant as a resource for research on the immune response to SARS-CoV-2. Subjects who had been exposed to COVID-19, were actively infected with it, or had recovered from it provided the deeply sampled blood TCRbeta repertoires that made up the dataset. The prospective study material was composed of cDNA or gDNA derived from T cells, B-cell-depleted T cells, or PBMCs. Where available, HLA class I and class II types were taken from metadata supplied by the sample provider and were not determined by assay-based typing. Samples came from the ongoing ImmuneRACE study (first 160 participants) plus 1,254 subjects from 6 global collaborators. Sample metadata almost always included a de-identified subject ID, COVID-19 status, age in years and sex. Results and caveats for the whole study, not just this receptor: The quantity of clinical and demographic metadata differed by source and by participant and was supplied without curation.

The immunoSEQ Assay, a bias-controlled multiplex PCR, was used to amplify TCRbeta CDR3 regions from genomic DNA. In the paper's pipeline: The number of nucleated cells in each sample was estimated from the amplification of reference gene primers within the assay. Sequence reads were collapsed and filtered to measure the absolute abundance of every unique TCRbeta CDR3 rearrangement. For each sample, productive Simpson clonality was calculated as the square root of Simpson's diversity index across productive rearrangements. In its TCRdb copy, this immuneACCESS table keeps in-frame sequences only and misses some clones. Where compared with another copy, unresolved V genes explain less than half of these, and the others have no known cause. The DNA gave D and trimming, while V, J and clone size come from that table. The sample profile shows 300,000 to 350,000 clones; 90% of them were found once. The ten largest clones represent roughly 6.8% of the sample.

The sequence came from a woman aged 25 to 39 with COVID-19, enrolled during active disease. The sequenced material came from peripheral blood.

The CDR3 reads as follows: CASSFKGWYQETQYF. The nucleotides are TGTGCCAGCAGCTTCAAGGGGTGGTACCAAGAGACCCAGTACTTC. Rearrangement joined TRBV11-2 to TRBJ2-5; D gene: possibly TRBD1, on 5 matching bases. Measured from the cysteine to the phenylalanine, the CDR3 is 15 residues long. The CDR3 DNA has 45 bases and is translated from base 1. Trimming costs V 3 bases and J 0 bases, and their ends lie 11 bases apart. From a lookup of the germline V gene, CDR1 and CDR2 are SGHAT and FQNNGV. The variable domain in full, with residues beyond the CDR3 obtained from the reference TRBV11-2 and TRBJ2-5 genes, is EAGVAQSPRYKIIEKRQSVAFWCNPISGHATLYWYQQILGQGPKLLIQFQNNGVVDDSQLPKDRFSAERLKGVDSTLKIQPAKLEDSAVYLCASSFKGWYQETQYFGPGTRLLVL.